This TCR beta chain was obtained from a study of blood T cell repertoires in COVID-19. V lost 12 bases, J lost 2 bases, and 13 bases lay in between. In germline, CDR1 is KGHDR, CDR2 SFDVKD. This CDR3 is 12 amino acids long. TCRdb's copy holds only in-frame clones and misses some; the assay was immunoSEQ multiplex PCR. The sample comprises about 170,000 clones, approximately 90% of which are singletons, and 2% to 2.5% rests with the top ten. This clone has only a few counts. The sequenced sample was peripheral blood. The TCR was taken from a man in his fifties who had recovered from COVID-19. The rearrangement joins TRBV24-1 to TRBJ2-7, with D perhaps matching TRBD1 (5 bases). The CDR3, as DNA: TGTGCCTCCCTGACAGTCACCTACGAGCAGTACTTC. It is translated as CASLTVTYEQYF.